This TCR beta chain was identified during a study of shared clonotypes between healthy human individuals. About the research overall: A couple of women and a few men aged 18 to 49 served as donors. General study points: The donor pool, a small one, limited the genetic and exposure-history diversity represented. Across subsets, estimated richness was generally greater for naive than for memory populations. How much donors shared clonotypes was expected to be affected by sequencing depth.

The CDR3 is 13 amino acids. V was clipped by 0 bases and J by 3 bases, with 5 bases between them. Germline V gene data show CDR1 as SNHLY and CDR2 as FYNNEI. Clones were sequenced by immunoSEQ multiplex PCR, and TCRdb holds only the in-frame ones, with some missing. The data contain about 2.2 million clones, approximately 92% of them singletons. This clone appeared a single time. Its antigen remains unidentified. CD8 cells classed as naive were CD45RO-negative and positively selected for CCR7, excluding terminally differentiated effector memory CD45RA+ cells. Specimen: naive CD8+ T cells from PBMCs. The clonotype comes from a man aged 18 to 29 in good health. Some clones in this sample may be carry-over from other donors' samples. V usage is TRBV2 and J usage is TRBJ2-5, with TRBD2 as a possible D gene (5 bases). The CDR3 DNA follows: TGTGCCAGCAGTGAAGCGGAGGAAGAGACCCAGTACTTC. This encodes CASSEAEEETQYF.